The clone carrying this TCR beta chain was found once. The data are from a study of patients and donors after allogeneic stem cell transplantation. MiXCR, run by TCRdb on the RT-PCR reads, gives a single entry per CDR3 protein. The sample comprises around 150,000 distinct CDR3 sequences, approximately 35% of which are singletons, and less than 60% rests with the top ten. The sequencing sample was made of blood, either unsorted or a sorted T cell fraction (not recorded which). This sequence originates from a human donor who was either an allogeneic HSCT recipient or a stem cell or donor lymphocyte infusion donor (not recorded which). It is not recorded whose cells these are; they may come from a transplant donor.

CDR3 in amino acids: CASSFGAYNSPLHF. The CDR3 region has the DNA TGTGCCAGCAGTTTCGGAGCTTATAATTCACCCCTCCACTTT. The V gene is TRBV7-9, the J gene TRBJ1-6; D is undetermined. V was pared by 6 bases and J by 4 bases, with 10 bases between. The CDR3 is 14 residues long. CDR1 SEHNR and CDR2 FQNEAQ come from the germline V gene (reference sequence).